The 30 T cell receptor beta chains below come from one sample, sequenced in a study of blood T cell repertoires in COVID-19. The protocol was immunoSEQ multiplex PCR, while the TCRdb copy is restricted to in-frame clones and leaves out a portion. The data show about 54,000 clones, with roughly 85% seen just once and less than 5.5% held by the top ten. The specimen was peripheral blood. The source of these receptors is a human donor in a cohort sampled during active COVID-19.

The chain uses TRBV5-8 and TRBJ2-1; TRBD1 matches 10 bases. This CDR3 is built from 14 residues. With 4 bases clipped from V and 6 bases from J, the junction kept 4 bases outside the gene matches. The germline V gene has CDR1 SGHTS and CDR2 YDEGEE. Here the CDR3 reads CASSQRTGGNEQFF. DNA of the CDR3: TGTGCCAGCAGCCAGAGGACAGGGGGCAATGAGCAGTTCTTC.

A single count supports this clone. The genes are TRBV15 and TRBJ2-7; 7 bases are shared with TRBD1. With 4 bases clipped from V and 7 bases from J, the junction kept 4 bases outside the gene matches. The CDR3 contains 12 residues. Germline CDR1 is LNHNV and CDR2 is YYDKDF (reference sequence). The CDR3 DNA sequence: TGTGCCACCAGCACAGGGGGAGATGAGCAGTACTTC. Amino acid sequence: CATSTGGDEQYF. The complete variable domain, with remaining parts taken from reference TRBV15 and TRBJ2-7, reads DAMVIQNPRYQVTQFGKPVTLSCSQTLNHNVMYWYQQKSSQAPKLLFHYYDKDFNNEADTPDNFQSRRPNTSFCFLDIRSPGLGDTAMYLCATSTGGDEQYFGPGTRLTVT.

V and J are TRBV4-1 and TRBJ1-2, with no clear D. Deletions cut 8 bases from V and 0 bases from J, with 25 bases between. This CDR3 spans 18 amino acids. CDR1 is MGHRA, CDR2 YSYEKL, per germline. CDR3 nucleotides: TGCGCCAGCCTTCCCACCTTTTCTACGTCAAGAACTAACTATGGCTACACCTTC. Its translation: CASLPTFSTSRTNYGYTF.

This clone appeared once. The rearrangement uses TRBV7-9 and TRBJ1-2; D possibly corresponds to TRBD1 (6 bases). The CDR3 extends over 14 amino acids. The V gene's germline CDR1 is SEHNR and CDR2 FQNEAQ (reference sequence). The ends were cut back, 4 bases at V and 6 bases at J, with 15 bases in the middle. This CDR3 is CASSYRRGSNGYTF. The DNA of the CDR3 is TGTGCCAGCAGCTACCGCAGGGGTTCGAATGGCTACACCTTC.

The V call is TRBV12-3 or TRBV12-4, the J call TRBJ1-2; perhaps TRBD1 as D (5 bases). Between the trimmed V and J ends, which lost 5 bases and 5 bases, there was a span of 9 bases. This CDR3 is 12 amino acids long. CDR3 protein: CASSPGWYGYTF. The CDR3 DNA follows: TGTGCCAGCAGTCCAGGGTGGTATGGCTACACCTTC.

The chain is built from TRBV27 and TRBJ2-5; D remains ambiguous. The CDR3 covers 14 residues. V was trimmed by 5 bases and J by 4 bases, leaving 14 bases between them. Germline lookup yields CDR1 MNHEY and CDR2 SMNVEV (reference sequence). The CDR3 coding sequence is TGTGCCAGCAGTATTACCTCGTCGGGAGAGACCCAGTACTTC. Its protein is CASSITSSGETQYF.

The chain combines TRBV6-4 with TRBJ1-2; D remains unclear. The CDR3 loop spans 14 amino acids. V dropped 5 bases and J dropped 4 bases, with 14 bases sitting between them. Germline loops: CDR1 MRHNA, CDR2 SNTAGT. CDR3 residues: CASSSVVFLYGYTF. For the CDR3, the DNA is TGTGCCAGCAGTTCCGTCGTGTTCCTCTATGGCTACACCTTC.

This chain's CDR3 is CASSVSGQGVDTIYF. The CDR3 coding sequence is TGTGCCAGCAGCGTATCCGGACAGGGGGTGGACACCATATATTTT. This chain uses TRBV9 with TRBJ1-3; 10 nucleotides line up with TRBD1. The CDR3 loop spans 15 amino acids. The germline V gene encodes CDR1 SGDLS and CDR2 YYNGEE. Trimming cost V 1 base and J 8 bases; bases outside gene matches: 6.

J is TRBJ1-5 and V is TRBV19; TRBD1 is a possible D gene (5 bases). The germline V gene has CDR1 LNHDA and CDR2 SQIVND (reference sequence). V gave up 3 bases and J gave up 4 bases, with 13 bases separating them. The CDR3 runs 15 residues. CDR3 loop: CASSMLDSLNQPQHF. The CDR3 bases are TGTGCCAGTAGTATGCTCGACAGCCTTAATCAGCCCCAGCATTTT.

The CDR3 spells CASSHPTGSGELFF. CDR3 DNA: TGTGCCAGCAGCCACCCCACCGGGTCCGGGGAGCTGTTTTTT. This chain uses TRBV6-5 with TRBJ2-2; no clear D. Germline V gene lookup returns CDR1 MNHEY and CDR2 SVGAGI. The CDR3 is made up of 14 amino acids. V lost 6 bases to trimming and J lost 6 bases, with 14 bases between them.

V is TRBV3-1 (or the pseudogene TRBV3-2) and J is TRBJ2-3; tentatively, D is TRBD2 (6 bases). V lost 5 bases and J lost 2, with 20 bases in between. This CDR3 is 17 amino acids long. The germline V gene has CDR1 LGHDT and CDR2 YNNKEL (reference sequence). CDR3: CASSKGPRGLNTDTQYF. The CDR3 coding sequence is TGTGCCAGCAGCAAGGGTCCGCGGGGACTTAACACAGATACGCAGTATTTT.

V gene TRBV19 combines with J gene TRBJ1-2; D is uncertain. The germline gives CDR1 LNHDA, CDR2 SQIVND (reference sequence). CDR3 size: 14 residues. The V end was cut by 0 bases, the J end by 4 bases, with 9 bases between. Here the CDR3 reads CASSIEGHGYGYTF. In DNA, the CDR3 is TGTGCCAGTAGTATAGAGGGCCACGGCTATGGCTACACCTTC.

This rearrangement joins TRBV7-9 to TRBJ1-1; D is ambiguous. Germline lookup yields CDR1 SEHNR and CDR2 FQNEAQ (reference sequence). The ends were cut back, 1 base at V and 7 bases at J, with 10 bases in the middle. The CDR3 consists of 13 residues. CDR3 sequence: CASSLEGGIEAFF. DNA for the CDR3: TGTGCCAGCAGCTTAGAAGGCGGTATTGAAGCTTTCTTT.

The chain couples TRBV6-5 to TRBJ1-5; 10 bases align to TRBD1. From germline, CDR1 is MNHEY and CDR2 SVGAGI. The trim removed 6 bases at V and 6 bases at J, leaving 8 bases unmatched. This CDR3 has 15 amino acids. Here the CDR3 reads CASSTGTGEGQPQHF. CDR3 nucleotides: TGTGCCAGCAGCACGGGGACAGGGGAGGGTCAGCCCCAGCATTTT.

The chain recombines TRBV5-6 with TRBJ2-3, with 9 bases fitting TRBD2. Germline V CDR1 and CDR2: SGHDT, YYEEEE. The CDR3 covers 16 residues. V gave up 4 bases and J gave up 5 bases; unmatched junction bases: 11. The CDR3 nucleotides read TGTGCCAGCAGCACCGGCGGGGGGGGGCCTTTAGATACGCAGTATTTT. Translated, it gives CASSTGGGGPLDTQYF.

This rearrangement joins TRBV2 to TRBJ1-2; TRBD1 aligns across 9 bases. CDR1 is SNHLY and CDR2 is FYNNEI in the germline V gene. This CDR3 is built from 14 residues. V shed 4 bases, J shed 2 bases, and the junction held 2 bases outside the gene matches. CDR3 coding DNA: TGTGCCAGCAGTGGGGACAGGGTGAACTATGGCTACACCTTC. It translates to CASSGDRVNYGYTF.

CDR3 DNA: TGTGCCTGGAGTGGATTAGCGGGGGCCCTCACAGATACGCAGTATTTT. The encoded protein is CAWSGLAGALTDTQYF. J is TRBJ2-3 and V is TRBV30, with 9 bases aligning to TRBD2. CDR1 is GTSNPN, CDR2 SVGIG, per germline (reference sequence). V lost 1 base to trimming and J lost 2 bases; unmatched junction nucleotides: 7. The CDR3 sequence is 16 residues long. Variable domain in full (rest from reference TRBV30 and TRBJ2-3): SQTIHQWPATLVQPVGSPLSLECTVEGTSNPNLYWYRQAAGRGLQLLFYSVGIGQISSEVPQNLSASRPQDRQFILSSKKLLLSDSGFYLCAWSGLAGALTDTQYFGPGTRLTVL.

The chain is built from TRBV4-3 and TRBJ2-1; TRBD2 aligns across 14 bases. The CDR3 spans 17 residues. Trimming at V came to 4 bases and at J to 6 bases, leaving 8 bases not matched to a gene. Germline V CDR1 and CDR2: LGHNA, YSLEER. CDR3 DNA sequence: TGCGCCAGCAGCCGAAGAGAGGGACTAGCGGGAGTCAATGAGCAGTTCTTC. Its translation: CASSRREGLAGVNEQFF.

The chain couples TRBV6-2 or TRBV6-3 to TRBJ2-1; D uncertain. CDR1 and CDR2 from the germline V gene are MNHEY and SVGEGT. The CDR3 spans 14 residues. With 5 bases removed from V and 8 bases from J, the gap between germline ends came to 16 bases. In DNA form, the CDR3 reads TGTGCCAGCAGTACTCCCGGGTATTTCGATGAGCAGTTCTTC. This gives the protein CASSTPGYFDEQFF.

This chain joins TRBV5-5 and TRBJ1-1; no firm D call. Trimming left V 2 bases short and J 2 bases short, with 7 bases between. This CDR3 contains 13 residues. Germline assignment: CDR1 SGHKS and CDR2 YYEKEE (reference sequence). The CDR3 sequence is CASSFGRNTEAFF. In nucleotides, the CDR3 is TGTGCCAGCAGCTTTGGCAGAAACACTGAAGCTTTCTTT. The complete variable domain, with remaining parts taken from reference TRBV5-5 and TRBJ1-1, reads DAGVTQSPTHLIKTRGQQVTLRCSPISGHKSVSWYQQVLGQGPQFIFQYYEKEERGRGNFPDRFSARQFPNYSSELNVNALLLGDSALYLCASSFGRNTEAFFGQGTRLTVV.

The chain carries TRBV11-3 and TRBJ2-7; maybe TRBD2 (5 bases). The CDR3 has 16 residues. Trimming shortened V by 1 base and J by 3 bases, and 16 bases separated the two germline ends. CDR1 is SGHNT and CDR2 is YENEEA in the germline V gene. The DNA of the CDR3 is TGTGCCAGCAGCTTAGGCGGGCTAGATAGGTACTACGAGCAGTACTTC. Translated, it gives CASSLGGLDRYYEQYF.

Details on this clone: The identical CDR3 is also encoded by other nucleotide sequences in the sample. The CDR3 DNA reads as TGTGCCAGCAGCCAGGGGGTGAACACTGAAGCTTTCTTT. Protein sequence: CASSQGVNTEAFF. This sequence joins TRBV6-2 or TRBV6-3 and TRBJ1-1; 7 bases fit TRBD1. The V segment lost 6 bases and the J segment 0 bases; nucleotides outside the gene matches: 1. CDR1 MNHEY and CDR2 SVGEGT come from the germline V gene. The CDR3 loop spans 13 amino acids.

This rearrangement joins TRBV30 to TRBJ1-4, with 11 nucleotides matching TRBD1. After removal of 2 bases from V and 7 bases from J, the junction contained 9 bases not matched to a gene. This CDR3 region has 16 residues. Germline V CDR1 and CDR2: GTSNPN, SVGIG (reference sequence). The CDR3 DNA reads TGTGCCTGGAGTCTACATCCGGGACAGGGGGGTGAAAAACTGTTTTTT. It is translated as CAWSLHPGQGGEKLFF.

The chain combines TRBV2 with TRBJ2-5, with 10 bases matching TRBD2. The ends lost 4 bases at V and 1 base at J; junction bases unmatched: 6. The CDR3 length is 16 residues. CDR1 and CDR2 (germline): SNHLY, FYNNEI. The CDR3 DNA reads TGTGCCAGCAGTGGCCGACTAGCGGGTTTCCAAGAGACCCAGTACTTC. It yields the protein CASSGRLAGFQETQYF.

The V gene is TRBV19, the J gene TRBJ2-2; no firm D call. V lost 3 bases, J lost 0 bases, and 8 bases lay in between. The germline V gene has CDR1 LNHDA and CDR2 SQIVND (reference sequence). This CDR3 contains 15 residues. As DNA, the CDR3 is TGTGCCAGTAGTATTCAGGTTGCGAACACCGGGGAGCTGTTTTTT. This gives the protein CASSIQVANTGELFF.

This clone was observed a few times. The genes are TRBV4-2 and TRBJ1-6, with 8 bases lining up with TRBD1. The V gene end was trimmed by 4 bases and the J gene end by 7 bases; junction bases not matched to a gene: 6. Germline CDR1 and CDR2: LGHNA and YNFKEQ. This CDR3 contains 15 residues. Here the CDR3 reads CASSLGTGGNSPLHF. The CDR3 DNA reads TGTGCCAGCAGCCTGGGGACAGGAGGGAATTCACCCCTCCACTTT.

A single count supports this clone. V is TRBV24-1 and J is TRBJ2-6; tentatively, D is TRBD1 (6 bases). CDR1 and CDR2 (germline): KGHDR, SFDVKD. The CDR3 is 17 amino acids. V was clipped by 0 bases and J by 1 base, with 9 bases between them. The CDR3 DNA follows: TGTGCCACCAGTGATTTGTCACAGGGTTCTGGGGCCAACGTCCTGACTTTC. Amino acid sequence: CATSDLSQGSGANVLTF.

The chain employs TRBV11-2 and TRBJ1-1; perhaps TRBD1 as D (5 bases). Looked up from germline, CDR1 is SGHAT and CDR2 is FQNNGV. The CDR3 totals 13 residues. The V and J ends lost 5 bases and 7 bases respectively, with 14 bases between them. The CDR3 loop reads CASSPGGGIEAFF. In nucleotides, the CDR3 is TGTGCCAGCAGCCCAGGTGGGGGGATTGAAGCTTTCTTT. The full variable domain, rest sourced from reference TRBV11-2 and TRBJ1-1, is EAGVAQSPRYKIIEKRQSVAFWCNPISGHATLYWYQQILGQGPKLLIQFQNNGVVDDSQLPKDRFSAERLKGVDSTLKIQPAKLEDSAVYLCASSPGGGIEAFFGQGTRLTVV.

This clone showed up just once. The chain recombines TRBV6-6 with TRBJ1-1, with a weak D call TRBD1 (5 bases). V lost 2 bases and J lost 1, with 11 bases in between. CDR3 length equals 15 residues. Per the germline V gene, CDR1 is MNHNY and CDR2 is SVGAGI (reference sequence). The chain's CDR3 is CASSYGGGENTEAFF. The CDR3 nucleotides are TGTGCCAGCAGTTACGGCGGGGGGGAGAACACTGAAGCTTTCTTT.

This clone was seen only once. The chain couples TRBV24-1 to TRBJ1-3; 7 bases are a match to TRBD1. Germline CDR1 is KGHDR and CDR2 is SFDVKD. V dropped 6 bases and J dropped 2; count of bases not matched to a gene: 0. The CDR3 extends over 13 amino acids. CDR3 in amino acids: CATSRGPGNTIYF. In nucleotides, the CDR3 is TGTGCCACCAGTAGGGGGCCTGGAAACACCATATATTTT.